The 15 T cell receptor beta chains given below trace back to one sample, sequenced in a study of CD8 T cells in Susac syndrome. It was with random hexamers that roughly 0.45 to 1 ug RNA was reverse transcribed. Each CDR3 protein gets one entry after TCRdb re-called the immunoSEQ multiplex PCR reads with MiXCR. Of roughly 190,000 distinct CDR3 sequences in the sample, approximately 95% were seen once. Sequenced sample: CD4+ T cells from PBMCs. The source is a human donor in good health.

The CDR3 sequence is CASSLVRALNEQFF. The CDR3 DNA follows: TGTGCCAGCAGCTTAGTGAGAGCCCTCAATGAGCAGTTCTTC. The chain employs TRBV7-2 and TRBJ2-1; D unresolved. Germline CDR1 and CDR2: SGHTA and FQGNSA. This CDR3 is built from 14 residues. Deletions cut 1 base from V and 6 bases from J, with 10 bases between.

The J gene is TRBJ2-5, the V gene TRBV9; the match to TRBD1 covers 7 bases. The CDR3 is 15 amino acids. With V trimmed by 0 bases and J by 4 bases, 6 bases remained unmatched. The V gene's germline CDR1 is SGDLS and CDR2 YYNGEE. CDR3 amino acids: CASSVGGGAPETQYF. CDR3 DNA sequence: TGTGCCAGCAGCGTAGGAGGGGGCGCCCCAGAGACCCAGTACTTC.

This sequence joins TRBV30 and TRBJ2-7, with a weak D call TRBD2 (5 bases). This CDR3 region has 13 residues. With 2 bases removed from V and 5 bases from J, the gap between germline ends came to 13 bases. From germline, CDR1 is GTSNPN and CDR2 SVGIG (reference sequence). In DNA, the CDR3 is TGTGCCTGGAGTCGCCGAGGGATCCACGAGCAGTACTTC. It encodes CAWSRRGIHEQYF.

The chain carries TRBV20-1 and TRBJ2-5, with unresolved D. Germline CDR1 is DFQATT and CDR2 is SNEGSKA (reference sequence). CDR3 length: 11 amino acids. The V gene lost 3 bases and the J gene lost 5 bases, with 7 bases spanning the gap. In DNA, the CDR3 is TGCAGTGCTAGGGATGCGGAGACCCAGTACTTC. It is translated as CSARDAETQYF.

This clonotype has more than one count but fewer than ten. The chain has TRBV4-2 and TRBJ2-7; possible D gene TRBD2, 5 bases. Germline V gene lookup returns CDR1 LGHNA and CDR2 YNFKEQ. The CDR3 contains 13 residues. V dropped 1 base and J dropped 3 bases, with 7 bases sitting between them. CDR3 loop: CASSQGGGYEQYF. CDR3 nucleotides: TGTGCCAGCAGCCAAGGAGGAGGCTACGAGCAGTACTTC.

This chain uses TRBV30 with TRBJ1-5; D call uncertain. The CDR3 is 13 residues long. Germline V gene lookup returns CDR1 GTSNPN and CDR2 SVGIG (reference sequence). V lost 2 bases and J 0 bases, leaving 5 bases between the germline ends. CDR3 region: CAWSRDSNQPQHF. In DNA, the CDR3 is TGTGCCTGGAGTAGGGATAGCAATCAGCCCCAGCATTTT. Based on the CDR3 plus reference TRBV30 and TRBJ1-5, the full variable domain is SQTIHQWPATLVQPVGSPLSLECTVEGTSNPNLYWYRQAAGRGLQLLFYSVGIGQISSEVPQNLSASRPQDRQFILSSKKLLLSDSGFYLCAWSRDSNQPQHFGDGTRLSIL.

The chain has TRBV20-1 and TRBJ2-4; D gene uncertain. CDR3 size: 14 residues. The V gene lost 1 base and the J gene lost 3 bases, with 10 bases spanning the gap. The germline CDR1 and CDR2 sequences are DFQATT and SNEGSKA (reference sequence). Written as DNA, the CDR3 is TGCAGTGCTAGAGTCCAGGTCATCAAAAACATTCAGTACTTC. Amino acids: CSARVQVIKNIQYF.

This clonotype has only one observation. The rearrangement links TRBV5-1 to TRBJ2-5; no reliable D call. Germline V gene data show CDR1 as SGHRS and CDR2 as YFSETQ. The CDR3 runs to 12 residues. Deletions cut 3 bases from V and 1 base from J, with 4 bases between. The CDR3 DNA reads as TGCGCCAGCAGCTATGTCCAAGAGACCCAGTACTTC. Translating gives CASSYVQETQYF.

The chain couples TRBV6-2 or TRBV6-3 to TRBJ1-1, with 10 positions matching TRBD1. Germline trimming cut 6 bases from V and 6 bases from J; bases unmatched to any gene: 4. The CDR3 consists of 13 residues. Germline lookup yields CDR1 MNHEY and CDR2 SVGEGT. CDR3 coding DNA: TGTGCCAGCAGAATGGGACAGGGGCCTGAAGCTTTCTTT. It translates to CASRMGQGPEAFF.

The V and J genes are TRBV30 and TRBJ2-3, with 10 positions matching TRBD2. V was pared by 7 bases and J by 5 bases, with 6 bases of the junction left unmatched. CDR3 length equals 13 residues. Germline V gene lookup returns CDR1 GTSNPN and CDR2 SVGIG (reference sequence). CDR3 nucleotide sequence: TGTGCCTACCTAGCGGGAGTTGGAGATACGCAGTATTTT. Residues: CAYLAGVGDTQYF.

The chain couples TRBV5-1 to TRBJ2-1; D is perhaps TRBD2 (6 bases). CDR1 and CDR2 (germline): SGHRS, YFSETQ. The length of the CDR3 is 13 residues. The germline V and J ends were trimmed by 5 bases and 9 bases, with 15 bases remaining between them. The CDR3: CASRPGAGGEQFF. The CDR3 nucleotides are TGCGCCAGCAGACCGGGAGCCGGCGGTGAGCAGTTCTTC.

The J gene is TRBJ2-5, the V gene TRBV27; D is perhaps TRBD1 (6 bases). This CDR3 contains 12 residues. CDR1 MNHEY and CDR2 SMNVEV come from the germline V gene (reference sequence). V gave up 6 bases and J gave up 5 bases, with 10 bases separating them. The CDR3, as DNA: TGTGCCAGCAGGGCAGGGGTGGAGACCCAGTACTTC. Its protein product is CASRAGVETQYF.

The rearrangement uses TRBV3-1 and TRBJ2-6; D is ambiguous. This CDR3 is 16 amino acids long. Germline V gene sequence: CDR1 LGHDT, CDR2 YNNKEL (reference sequence). Trimming left V 0 bases short and J 0 bases short, with 6 bases between. The CDR3 DNA reads TGTGCCAGCAGCCAAGAGTTCGGCTCTGGGGCCAACGTCCTGACTTTC. This codes for CASSQEFGSGANVLTF.

Note on this clonotype: At one boundary the junction diverges from the germline segment, which might be a read error. This sequence joins TRBV7-7 and TRBJ2-1; 8 positions agree with TRBD2. Germline V gene data show CDR1 as SSHAT and CDR2 as FNYEAQ (reference sequence). The CDR3 loop spans 16 amino acids. CDR3 residues: CASSLGSGRAYNEQFF. The CDR3 nucleotides are TGTGCTAGCAGCTTAGGCTCCGGGAGGGCCTACAATGAGCAGTTCTTC.

The chain employs TRBV29-1 and TRBJ2-1; 7 bases align to TRBD2. The CDR3 extends over 14 amino acids. Per germline, CDR1 SQVTM and CDR2 ANQGSEA. Trimming at V came to 4 bases and at J to 2 bases, leaving 5 bases not matched to a gene. CDR3 in amino acids: CSVVGRLTYNEQFF. The CDR3 DNA reads as TGCAGCGTTGTCGGGAGGTTGACCTACAATGAGCAGTTCTTC.